Each of the 12 T cell receptor beta chains below was sequenced from the same sample in a study of blood T cell repertoires in COVID-19. Data came from immunoSEQ multiplex PCR; TCRdb stores just in-frame clones and leaves some out. There are 150,000 to 200,000 clones in the sample; 88% occur only once, and 4% to 5% lies in the top ten. The sample comprised peripheral blood. These receptors originate from a woman in her thirties with acute or convalescent COVID-19.

The chain uses TRBV28 and TRBJ1-6; D not certain. Germline-derived CDR1 and CDR2 are MDHEN and SYDVKM. V was cut by 5 bases and J by 14 bases, with 19 bases left in between. The CDR3 has 14 amino acids. CDR3 sequence: CASSPHNPPGALHF. The CDR3 nucleotides are TGTGCCAGCAGTCCTCATAACCCCCCCGGGGCCCTCCACTTT.

This chain joins TRBV2 and TRBJ2-3; 9 nucleotides agree with TRBD2. Trimming cost V 4 bases and J 2 bases; bases outside gene matches: 4. The CDR3 totals 15 residues. Germline V lookup: CDR1 SNHLY, CDR2 FYNNEI. The CDR3 DNA sequence: TGTGCCAGCAGTGGTCTAGCGGGACACACAGATACGCAGTATTTT. It yields the protein CASSGLAGHTDTQYF.

CDR3 nucleotide sequence: TGCAGTGCTAGTGGCGAATCTCAAGAGACCCAGTACTTC. Translated: CSASGESQETQYF. The V call is TRBV20-1, the J call TRBJ2-5; D gene unclear. Per the germline V gene, CDR1 is DFQATT and CDR2 is SNEGSKA (reference sequence). V shed 3 bases and J shed 2 bases, with 10 bases lying between them. This CDR3 has 13 residues.

The chain is built from TRBV30 and TRBJ1-4, with D possibly being TRBD1 (6 bases). Germline CDR1 GTSNPN, CDR2 SVGIG (reference sequence). V lost 5 bases and J lost 0, with 16 bases in between. CDR3 length equals 16 residues. The CDR3 spells CAWSKGQSATNEKLFF. The CDR3 DNA is TGTGCCTGGTCCAAAGGACAGTCCGCAACTAATGAAAAACTGTTTTTT.

The chain carries TRBV2 and TRBJ2-1; 12 bases line up with TRBD1. The CDR3 spans 16 residues. Trimming at V came to 9 bases and at J to 3 bases, leaving 9 bases not matched to a gene. Germline CDR1 is SNHLY and CDR2 is FYNNEI. This CDR3 is CARGSGTGGVYNEQFF. The CDR3 nucleotides read TGTGCCAGGGGTTCCGGGACAGGGGGCGTCTACAATGAGCAGTTCTTC.

The chain uses TRBV28 and TRBJ2-7; 8 bases fit TRBD2. The length of the CDR3 is 14 residues. Germline CDR1 is MDHEN and CDR2 is SYDVKM. Losses at the gene ends were 6 bases for V and 3 bases for J; bases not matched to a gene: 7. The chain's CDR3 is CASSGSGSIYEQYF. Here the CDR3 DNA reads TGTGCCAGCAGCGGGAGCGGGAGCATCTACGAGCAGTACTTC.

The chain has TRBV5-8 and TRBJ2-5, with 9 bases aligning to TRBD1. CDR1 and CDR2 from the germline V gene are SGHTS and YDEGEE. This CDR3 region has 16 residues. V lost 2 bases to trimming and J lost 0 bases; unmatched junction nucleotides: 5. The CDR3 sequence: CASSFGWTGDQETQYF. The CDR3 DNA reads as TGTGCCAGCAGCTTTGGGTGGACAGGGGACCAAGAGACCCAGTACTTC. The whole variable domain, remainder taken from reference TRBV5-8 and TRBJ2-5, is EAGVTQSPTHLIKTRGQQATLRCSPISGHTSVYWYQQALGLGLQFLLWYDEGEERNRGNFPPRFSGRQFPNYSSELNVNALELEDSALYLCASSFGWTGDQETQYFGPGTRLLVL.

This clone was observed a single time. The chain has TRBV19 and TRBJ2-5; D gene ambiguous. The CDR3 length is 14 residues. Germline values: CDR1 LNHDA, CDR2 SQIVND (reference sequence). Trimming removed 5 bases at V and 5 bases at J, with 15 bases between. The DNA for the CDR3 is TGTGCCAGTAGTGGCCCCGGGTCGTGGGAGACCCAGTACTTC. Amino acid sequence: CASSGPGSWETQYF.

As to this clone: The same CDR3 is also encoded by other DNA sequences in this sample. The chain couples TRBV6-5 to TRBJ2-7; D possibly corresponds to TRBD2 (6 bases). Trimming left V 4 bases short and J 7 bases short, with 20 bases between. CDR1 is MNHEY and CDR2 is SVGAGI in the germline V gene. The CDR3 has 15 amino acids. The CDR3 region is CASSSLRVREHEQYF. CDR3 nucleotide sequence: TGTGCCAGCAGTTCCCTGAGAGTTCGGGAGCATGAGCAGTACTTC.

A few counts support this clone. The CDR3, as DNA: TGTGCCAGTAGTATGGGACTCGGTGAGGCCTACAATCAGCCCCAGCATTTT. Translation gives CASSMGLGEAYNQPQHF. The chain couples TRBV19 to TRBJ1-5; a weak D match, TRBD1 (5 bases). The V gene's germline CDR1 is LNHDA and CDR2 SQIVND (reference sequence). V gave up 3 bases and J gave up 3 bases, with 18 bases separating them. This CDR3 spans 17 amino acids.

The V gene is TRBV5-1, the J gene TRBJ2-3, with D maybe TRBD2 (5 bases). The CDR3 runs to 11 residues. The germline V gene has CDR1 SGHRS and CDR2 YFSETQ. Trimming left V 7 bases short and J 6 bases short, with 9 bases between. For the CDR3, the DNA is TGCGCCAGCGAGGGTTCCGATACGCAGTATTTT. Protein: CASEGSDTQYF.

This chain joins TRBV19 and TRBJ2-7; TRBD2 matches at 7 bases. The CDR3 consists of 14 residues. Germline V gene sequence: CDR1 LNHDA, CDR2 SQIVND (reference sequence). Trimming took 4 bases from V and 6 from J; bases not matched to a gene: 9. This CDR3 reads CASSTQRAGAEQYF. CDR3 sequence (DNA): TGTGCCAGTAGTACCCAACGGGCGGGAGCCGAGCAGTACTTC.